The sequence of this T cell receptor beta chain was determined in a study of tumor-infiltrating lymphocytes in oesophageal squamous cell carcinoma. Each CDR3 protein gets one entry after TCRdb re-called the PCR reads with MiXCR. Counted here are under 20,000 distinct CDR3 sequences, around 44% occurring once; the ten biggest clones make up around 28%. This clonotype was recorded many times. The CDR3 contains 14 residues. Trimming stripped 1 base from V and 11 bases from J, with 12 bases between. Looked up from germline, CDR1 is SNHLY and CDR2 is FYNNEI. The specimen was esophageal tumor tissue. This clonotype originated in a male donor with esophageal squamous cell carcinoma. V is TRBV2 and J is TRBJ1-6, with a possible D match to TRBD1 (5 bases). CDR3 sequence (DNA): TGTGCCAGCAGTGAAGTTCAGGGAGGGGCACCCCTCCACTTT. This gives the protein CASSEVQGGAPLHF.